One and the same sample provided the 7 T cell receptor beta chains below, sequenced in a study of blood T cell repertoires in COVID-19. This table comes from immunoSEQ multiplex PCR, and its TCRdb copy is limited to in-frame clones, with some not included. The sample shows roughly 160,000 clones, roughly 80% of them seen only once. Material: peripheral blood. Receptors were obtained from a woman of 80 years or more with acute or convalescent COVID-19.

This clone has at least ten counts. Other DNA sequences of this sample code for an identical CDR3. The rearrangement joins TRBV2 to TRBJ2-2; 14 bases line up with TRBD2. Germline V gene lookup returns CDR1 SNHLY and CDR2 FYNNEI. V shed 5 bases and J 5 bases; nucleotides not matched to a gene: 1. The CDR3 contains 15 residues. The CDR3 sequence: CASSRTSGGTGELFF. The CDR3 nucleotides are TGTGCCAGCAGTCGGACTAGCGGGGGGACCGGGGAGCTGTTTTTT.

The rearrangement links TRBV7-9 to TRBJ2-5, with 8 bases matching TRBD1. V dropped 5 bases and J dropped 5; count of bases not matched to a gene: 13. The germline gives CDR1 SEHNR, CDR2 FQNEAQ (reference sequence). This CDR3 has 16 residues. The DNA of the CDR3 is TGTGCCAGCAGCCCCCAGGGGGCGCGCATCTGGGAGACCCAGTACTTC. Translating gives CASSPQGARIWETQYF.

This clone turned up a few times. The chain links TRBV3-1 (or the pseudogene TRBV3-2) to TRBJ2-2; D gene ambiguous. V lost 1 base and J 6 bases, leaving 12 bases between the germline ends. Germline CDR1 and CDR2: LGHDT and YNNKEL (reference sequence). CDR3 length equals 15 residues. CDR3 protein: CASSQGVAAAGELFF. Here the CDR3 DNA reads TGTGCCAGCAGCCAAGGTGTCGCTGCGGCCGGGGAGCTGTTTTTT.

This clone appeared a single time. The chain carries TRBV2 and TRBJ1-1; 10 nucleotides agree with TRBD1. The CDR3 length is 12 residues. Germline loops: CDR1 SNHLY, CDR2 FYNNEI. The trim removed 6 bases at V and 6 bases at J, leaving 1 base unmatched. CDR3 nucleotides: TGTGCCAGCAGGGGGACAGGGGCTGAAGCTTTCTTT. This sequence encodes CASRGTGAEAFF.

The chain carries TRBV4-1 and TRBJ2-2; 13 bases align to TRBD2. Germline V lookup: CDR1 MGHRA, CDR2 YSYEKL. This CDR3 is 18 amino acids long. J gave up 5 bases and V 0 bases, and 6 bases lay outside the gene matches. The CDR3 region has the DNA TGCGCCAGCAGCCAAGATGGGACTAGCGGGGTTGGGACCGGGGAGCTGTTTTTT. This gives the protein CASSQDGTSGVGTGELFF.

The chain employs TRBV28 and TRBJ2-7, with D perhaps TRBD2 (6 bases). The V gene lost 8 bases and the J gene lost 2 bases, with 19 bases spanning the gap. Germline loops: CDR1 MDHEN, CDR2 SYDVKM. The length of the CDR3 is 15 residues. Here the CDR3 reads CASAIGEAYTYEQYF. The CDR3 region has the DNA TGTGCCAGCGCTATAGGGGAGGCGTACACCTACGAGCAGTACTTC.

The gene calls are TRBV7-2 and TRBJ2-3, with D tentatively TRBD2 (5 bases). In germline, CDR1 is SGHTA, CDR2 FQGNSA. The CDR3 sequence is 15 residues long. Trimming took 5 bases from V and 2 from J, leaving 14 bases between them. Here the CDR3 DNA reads TGTGCCAGCAGCCCATTAGCGACATCCACAGATACGCAGTATTTT. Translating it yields CASSPLATSTDTQYF.